These 10 T cell receptor beta chains were sequenced from one sample in a study of CD8 T cells in ankylosing spondylitis listed by TCRdb under 2017. Library preparation used 5' RACE. Sequenced using an Illumina HiSeq 2500. Starting from the raw public reads, TCRdb applied fastp trimming at Q25, assembled clones with MiXCR and retained in-frame beta chains. Entries that share a CDR3 protein sequence are merged under the most common genes and DNA. Present in this sample are 150,000 to 200,000 distinct CDR3 sequences, 18% of which were seen just once. The leading ten clones occupy about 8.3% of the sample. Source material: blood, either unsorted or a sorted T cell fraction (not recorded which). The source is a male donor with ankylosing spondylitis or in good health (not recorded which).

The chain has TRBV27 and TRBJ2-1, with 11 bases fitting TRBD2. This CDR3 has 15 residues. CDR1 and CDR2 (germline): MNHEY, SMNVEV (reference sequence). V lost 5 bases and J lost 9; bases outside the gene matches: 9. CDR3 DNA: TGTGCCAGCAGTCGAGGGACTAGCGGAAACGTTGAGCAGTTCTTC. Amino acids: CASSRGTSGNVEQFF.

This clonotype was seen a few times. The chain joins TRBV6-5 to TRBJ2-3; 10 bases line up with TRBD2. Germline loops: CDR1 MNHEY, CDR2 SVGAGI. With V trimmed by 2 bases and J by 6 bases, 5 bases remained unmatched. This CDR3 comprises 15 residues. CDR3 nucleotide sequence: TGTGCCAGCAGTTACGAACGGGGACTAGCGGATACGCAGTATTTT. The encoded protein is CASSYERGLADTQYF.

The table lists this clonotype with many counts. The rearrangement joins TRBV5-6 to TRBJ1-1; D is unresolved. The germline gives CDR1 SGHDT, CDR2 YYEEEE. The V and J ends lost 0 bases and 0 bases respectively, with 3 bases between them. The CDR3 is 13 amino acids. DNA of the CDR3: TGTGCCAGCAGCTTGGTCCTGAACACTGAAGCTTTCTTT. It yields the protein CASSLVLNTEAFF.

This clonotype came up many times. This chain connects TRBV9 to TRBJ2-1; TRBD2 matches 15 bases. Germline V gives CDR1 SGDLS, CDR2 YYNGEE. The CDR3 is 17 residues long. Trimming cost V 4 bases and J 10 bases; bases outside gene matches: 12. The CDR3 loop is CASSPAGLAGGPWEQFF. The CDR3 DNA reads as TGTGCCAGCAGCCCGGCTGGACTAGCGGGAGGGCCTTGGGAGCAGTTCTTC.

This clonotype was observed a few times. The chain uses TRBV20-1 and TRBJ1-2; possible D gene TRBD1, 6 bases. The V end was cut by 3 bases, the J end by 8 bases, with 13 bases between. Germline V gene lookup returns CDR1 DFQATT and CDR2 SNEGSKA (reference sequence). There are 12 residues in the CDR3. CDR3 loop: CSARGGPSGYTF. The CDR3 DNA follows: TGCAGTGCTAGGGGGGGGCCCTCGGGCTACACCTTC.

In its sample, this clonotype was seen a few times. In nucleotides, the CDR3 is TGTGCCAGCAGTTACAGGGGACAGGGCTTGAACACTGAAGCTTTCTTT. It is translated as CASSYRGQGLNTEAFF. V and J are TRBV6-5 and TRBJ1-1, with 9 positions matching TRBD1. This CDR3 spans 16 amino acids. The trim removed 2 bases at V and 0 bases at J, leaving 4 bases unmatched. Germline CDR1 reads MNHEY; CDR2 reads SVGAGI.

The V gene is TRBV7-9, the J gene TRBJ1-2; D call uncertain. This CDR3 has 12 amino acids. V lost 3 bases and J 2 bases, leaving 4 bases between the germline ends. CDR1 and CDR2 (germline): SEHNR, FQNEAQ (reference sequence). For the CDR3, the DNA is TGTGCCAGCAGCTTGAAAAACTATGGCTACACCTTC. Translated: CASSLKNYGYTF.

This clonotype was detected many times. The rearrangement joins TRBV2 to TRBJ2-1; 13 bases are shared with TRBD2. J was trimmed by 4 bases and V by 6 bases; bases with no gene match: 0. The CDR3 runs to 14 residues. Germline loops: CDR1 SNHLY, CDR2 FYNNEI. CDR3 amino acids: CASRTSGGYNEQFF. Here the CDR3 DNA reads TGTGCCAGCAGGACTAGCGGGGGGTACAATGAGCAGTTCTTC.

This clonotype was observed at least ten times. This sequence joins TRBV28 and TRBJ2-3; a possible D gene is TRBD2 (6 bases). The germline CDR1 and CDR2 sequences are MDHEN and SYDVKM. Trimming left V 4 bases short and J 4 bases short, with 15 bases between. This CDR3 is 15 amino acids long. The CDR3 reads CASSSLAERPDTQYF. The CDR3 DNA reads TGTGCCAGCAGTTCCTTAGCGGAACGTCCAGATACGCAGTATTTT.

J is TRBJ1-1 and V is TRBV7-2, with D possibly TRBD1 on 6 matching bases. CDR3 length: 14 amino acids. CDR1 SGHTA and CDR2 FQGNSA come from the germline V gene. Trimming removed 2 bases at V and 4 bases at J, with 11 bases between. In DNA form, the CDR3 reads TGTGCCAGCAGCTTACTAGGGGGGAGCACTGAAGCTTTCTTT. It is translated as CASSLLGGSTEAFF. Combining the CDR3 with reference TRBV7-2 and TRBJ1-1 gives the whole variable domain GAGVSQSPSNKVTEKGKDVELRCDPISGHTALYWYRQSLGQGLEFLIYFQGNSAPDKSGLPSDRFSAERTGGSVSTLTIQRTQQEDSAVYLCASSLLGGSTEAFFGQGTRLTVV.